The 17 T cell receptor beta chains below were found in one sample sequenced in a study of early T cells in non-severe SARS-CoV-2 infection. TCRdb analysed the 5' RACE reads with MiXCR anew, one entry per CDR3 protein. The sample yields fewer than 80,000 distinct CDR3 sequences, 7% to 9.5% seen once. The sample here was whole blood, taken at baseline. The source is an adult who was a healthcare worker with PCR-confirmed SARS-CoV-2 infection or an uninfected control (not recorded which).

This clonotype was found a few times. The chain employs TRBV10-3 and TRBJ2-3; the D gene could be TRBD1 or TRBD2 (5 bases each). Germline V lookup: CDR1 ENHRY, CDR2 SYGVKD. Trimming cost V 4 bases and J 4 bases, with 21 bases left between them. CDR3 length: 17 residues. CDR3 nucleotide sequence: TGTGCCATCAGTGTCAGAGCCCAGGGACGAGGGGCAGATACGCAGTATTTT. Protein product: CAISVRAQGRGADTQYF.

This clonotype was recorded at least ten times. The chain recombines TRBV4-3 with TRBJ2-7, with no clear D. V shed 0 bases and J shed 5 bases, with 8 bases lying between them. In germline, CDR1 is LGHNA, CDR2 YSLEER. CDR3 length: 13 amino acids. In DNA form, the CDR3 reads TGCGCCAGCAGCCAAGATTTGGGCCACGAGCAGTACTTC. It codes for CASSQDLGHEQYF.

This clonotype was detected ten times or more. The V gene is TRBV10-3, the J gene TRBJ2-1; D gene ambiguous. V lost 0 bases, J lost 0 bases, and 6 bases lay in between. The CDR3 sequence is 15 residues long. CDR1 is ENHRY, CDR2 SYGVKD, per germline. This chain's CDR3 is CAISESSASYNEQFF. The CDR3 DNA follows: TGTGCCATCAGTGAGTCGTCAGCCTCCTACAATGAGCAGTTCTTC.

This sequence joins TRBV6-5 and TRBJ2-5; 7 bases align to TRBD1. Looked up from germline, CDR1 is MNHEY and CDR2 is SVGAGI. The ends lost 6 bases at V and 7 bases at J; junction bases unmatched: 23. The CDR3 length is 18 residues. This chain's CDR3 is CASSHIDPTGTAPGTQYF. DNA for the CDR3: TGTGCCAGCAGCCATATTGACCCGACAGGGACCGCACCAGGGACCCAGTACTTC.

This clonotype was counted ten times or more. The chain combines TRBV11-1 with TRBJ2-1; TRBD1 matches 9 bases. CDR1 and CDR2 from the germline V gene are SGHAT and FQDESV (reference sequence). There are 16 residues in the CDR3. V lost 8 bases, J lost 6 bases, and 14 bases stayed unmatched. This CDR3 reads CASRSPGTGFSNEQFF. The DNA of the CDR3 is TGTGCCAGCCGATCCCCCGGGACAGGGTTTAGCAATGAGCAGTTCTTC.

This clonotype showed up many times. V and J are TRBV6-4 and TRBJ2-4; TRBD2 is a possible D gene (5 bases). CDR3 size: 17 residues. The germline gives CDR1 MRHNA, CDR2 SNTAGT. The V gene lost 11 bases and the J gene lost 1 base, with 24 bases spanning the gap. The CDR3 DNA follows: TGTGCCGGATTTTTAGCCCGGATCCCGGGGGCCAAAAACATTCAGTACTTC. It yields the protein CAGFLARIPGAKNIQYF.

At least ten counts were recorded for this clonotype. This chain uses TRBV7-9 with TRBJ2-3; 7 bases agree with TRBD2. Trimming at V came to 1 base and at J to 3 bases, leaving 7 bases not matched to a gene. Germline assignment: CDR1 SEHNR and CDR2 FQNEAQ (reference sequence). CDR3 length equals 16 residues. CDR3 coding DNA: TGTGCCAGCAGCTTAGGAGTTTCGGGAGGTACAGATACGCAGTATTTT. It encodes CASSLGVSGGTDTQYF.

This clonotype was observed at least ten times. The CDR3 sequence is CSASSASGANVLTF. CDR3 DNA: TGCAGTGCTAGTAGCGCTTCTGGGGCCAACGTCCTGACTTTC. The chain links TRBV20-1 to TRBJ2-6, with D maybe TRBD2 (5 bases). Trimming removed 3 bases from V and 1 base from J, with 7 bases in between. Germline V CDR1 and CDR2: DFQATT, SNEGSKA (reference sequence). This CDR3 is built from 14 residues.

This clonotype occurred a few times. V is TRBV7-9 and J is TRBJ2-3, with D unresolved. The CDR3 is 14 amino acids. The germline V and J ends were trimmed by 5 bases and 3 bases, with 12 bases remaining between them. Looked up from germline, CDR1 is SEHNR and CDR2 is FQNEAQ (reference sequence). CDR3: CASSPPRETDTQYF. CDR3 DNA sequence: TGTGCCAGCAGCCCACCGAGAGAAACAGATACGCAGTATTTT. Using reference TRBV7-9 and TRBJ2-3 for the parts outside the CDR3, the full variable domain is DTGVSQNPRHKITKRGQNVTFRCDPISEHNRLYWYRQTLGQGPEFLTYFQNEAQLEKSRLLSDRFSAERPKGSFSTLEIQRTEQGDSAMYLCASSPPRETDTQYFGPGTRLTVL.

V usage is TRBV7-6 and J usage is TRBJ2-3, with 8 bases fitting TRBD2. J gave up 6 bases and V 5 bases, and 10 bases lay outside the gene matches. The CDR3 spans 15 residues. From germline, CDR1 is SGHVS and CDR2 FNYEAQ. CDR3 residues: CASSLSGIGGDTQYF. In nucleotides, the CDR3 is TGTGCCAGCAGCCTTAGCGGGATAGGTGGGGATACGCAGTATTTT. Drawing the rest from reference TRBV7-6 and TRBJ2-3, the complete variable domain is GAGVSQSPRYKVTKRGQDVALRCDPISGHVSLYWYRQALGQGPEFLTYFNYEAQQDKSGLPNDRFSAERPEGSISTLTIQRTEQRDSAMYRCASSLSGIGGDTQYFGPGTRLTVL.

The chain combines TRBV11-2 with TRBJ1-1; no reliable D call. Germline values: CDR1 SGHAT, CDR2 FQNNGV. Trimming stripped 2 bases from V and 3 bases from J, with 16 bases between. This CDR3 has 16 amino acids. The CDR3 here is CASSLLNPAIYTEAFF. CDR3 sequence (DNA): TGTGCCAGCAGCTTATTGAATCCAGCGATTTACACTGAAGCTTTCTTT.

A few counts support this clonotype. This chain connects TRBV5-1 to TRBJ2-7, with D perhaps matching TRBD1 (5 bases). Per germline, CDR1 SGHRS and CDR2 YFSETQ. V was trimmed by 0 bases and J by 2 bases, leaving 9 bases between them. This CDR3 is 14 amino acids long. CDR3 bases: TGCGCCAGCAGCTTGGAGGGGATTACCTACGAGCAGTACTTC. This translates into CASSLEGITYEQYF. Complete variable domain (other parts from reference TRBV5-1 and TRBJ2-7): KAGVTQTPRYLIKTRGQQVTLSCSPISGHRSVSWYQQTPGQGLQFLFEYFSETQRNKGNFPGRFSGRQFSNSRSEMNVSTLELGDSALYLCASSLEGITYEQYFGPGTRLTVT.

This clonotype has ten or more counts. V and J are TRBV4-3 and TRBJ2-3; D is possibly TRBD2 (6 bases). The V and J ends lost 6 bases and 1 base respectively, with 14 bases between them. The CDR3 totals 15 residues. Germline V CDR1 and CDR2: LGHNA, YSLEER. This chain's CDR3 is CASRRDVDRTDTQYF. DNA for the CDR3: TGCGCCAGCAGGCGGGACGTGGATCGCACAGATACGCAGTATTTT.

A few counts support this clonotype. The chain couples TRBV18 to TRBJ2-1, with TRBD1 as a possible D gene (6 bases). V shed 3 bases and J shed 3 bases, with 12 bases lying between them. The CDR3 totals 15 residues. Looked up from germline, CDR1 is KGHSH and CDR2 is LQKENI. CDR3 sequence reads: CASSPQDRVYNEQFF. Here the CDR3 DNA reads TGTGCCAGCTCACCTCAGGACAGAGTCTACAATGAGCAGTTCTTC.

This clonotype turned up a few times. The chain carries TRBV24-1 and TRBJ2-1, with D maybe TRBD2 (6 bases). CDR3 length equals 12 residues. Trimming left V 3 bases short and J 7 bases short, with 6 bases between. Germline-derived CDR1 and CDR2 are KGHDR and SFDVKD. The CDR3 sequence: CATSDRGNEQFF. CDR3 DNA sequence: TGTGCCACCAGTGATCGGGGGAATGAGCAGTTCTTC.

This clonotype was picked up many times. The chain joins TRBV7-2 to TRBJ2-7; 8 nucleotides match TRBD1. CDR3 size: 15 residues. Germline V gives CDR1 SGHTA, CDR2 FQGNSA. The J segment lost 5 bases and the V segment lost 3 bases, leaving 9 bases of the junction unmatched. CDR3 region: CASSFGQGELNEQYF. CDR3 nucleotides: TGTGCCAGCAGCTTTGGACAGGGCGAATTGAACGAGCAGTACTTC.

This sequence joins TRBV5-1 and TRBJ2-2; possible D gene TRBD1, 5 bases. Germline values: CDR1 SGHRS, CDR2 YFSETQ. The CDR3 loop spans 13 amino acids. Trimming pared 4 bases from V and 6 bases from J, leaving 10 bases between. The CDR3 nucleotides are TGCGCCAGCAGCCAGGGCACGGCCGGGGAGCTGTTTTTT. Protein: CASSQGTAGELFF.